Below, 20 T cell receptor beta chains from the same sample are listed, as sequenced in a study of blood T cells in healthy people across ages. A J-beta primer mix and a sample-barcoded 5' primer were used in a second PCR of roughly 7 to 12 cycles. TCRdb used MiXCR to reprocess the 5' RACE reads, holding one entry per CDR3 protein. The sample includes about 780,000 distinct CDR3 sequences, roughly 25% of them seen just once. These data were also reused for a study on T cells of mothers and their children.

Sequencing used blood. These receptors were obtained from a boy younger than 18 in good health.

The DNA of the CDR3 is TGTGCCAGCAGCCCGGGACGCCCCCCTCAGCCCCAGCATTTT. It translates to CASSPGRPPQPQHF. The rearrangement joins TRBV11-2 to TRBJ1-5; D is perhaps TRBD1 (5 bases). In germline, CDR1 is SGHAT, CDR2 FQNNGV. The V end was cut by 5 bases, the J end by 6 bases, with 14 bases between. CDR3 size: 14 residues.

This rearrangement joins TRBV5-1 to TRBJ1-2; D may be TRBD1 (6 bases). V shed 7 bases and J shed 4 bases, with 20 bases lying between them. The CDR3 length is 15 residues. Germline values: CDR1 SGHRS, CDR2 YFSETQ. CDR3 in amino acids: CASGTGQPEPYGYTF. In nucleotides, the CDR3 is TGCGCCAGCGGAACCGGACAGCCTGAACCCTATGGCTACACCTTC.

This sequence joins TRBV6-1 and TRBJ2-5; weak D call: TRBD1 (6 bases). This CDR3 is built from 14 residues. The ends were cut back, 4 bases at V and 5 bases at J, with 14 bases in the middle. Germline CDR1 is MNHNS and CDR2 is SASEGT. CDR3 coding DNA: TGTGCCAGCAGTGGAGGACAGACCCTCGAGACCCAGTACTTC. It translates to CASSGGQTLETQYF.

This chain links TRBV7-9 with TRBJ1-2; D is ambiguous. The CDR3 sequence is 14 residues long. The germline gives CDR1 SEHNR, CDR2 FQNEAQ (reference sequence). The ends were cut back, 7 bases at V and 0 bases at J, with 12 bases in the middle. For the CDR3, the DNA is TGTGCCAGCACGACCTACTTATCTAACTATGGCTACACCTTC. Translating it yields CASTTYLSNYGYTF.

The sample holds a few counts of this clonotype. V gene TRBV20-1 combines with J gene TRBJ1-1, with D maybe TRBD1 (6 bases). This CDR3 region has 14 residues. The V and J ends lost 0 bases and 4 bases respectively, with 12 bases between them. Germline V gene sequence: CDR1 DFQATT, CDR2 SNEGSKA (reference sequence). The CDR3 protein is CSAREGRGPTEAFF. The DNA for the CDR3 is TGCAGTGCTAGAGAGGGCAGGGGTCCCACTGAAGCTTTCTTT.

In this sample, this clonotype turned up a few times. This rearrangement joins TRBV6-1 to TRBJ2-3, with 8 bases lining up with TRBD2. Germline loops: CDR1 MNHNS, CDR2 SASEGT. The CDR3 has 17 residues. V shed 3 bases and J 5 bases; nucleotides not matched to a gene: 13. The CDR3 sequence: CASSDLGLVGVGDTQYF. In DNA form, the CDR3 reads TGTGCCAGCAGTGACCTGGGACTAGTGGGGGTTGGAGATACGCAGTATTTT.

The V call is TRBV5-6, the J call TRBJ1-5, with a tentative D call TRBD1 (5 bases). Germline V gene sequence: CDR1 SGHDT, CDR2 YYEEEE. V was pared by 5 bases and J by 0 bases, with 18 bases between. CDR3 length: 17 amino acids. CDR3 loop: CASRRRDSKYSNQPQHF. CDR3 sequence (DNA): TGTGCCAGCAGACGCCGAGACAGCAAATATAGCAATCAGCCCCAGCATTTT.

The chain joins TRBV5-5 to TRBJ2-5; possible D gene TRBD2, 5 bases. Germline V gene lookup returns CDR1 SGHKS and CDR2 YYEKEE (reference sequence). The ends were cut back, 3 bases at V and 5 bases at J, with 20 bases in the middle. CDR3 length equals 16 residues. CDR3 sequence: CASSSDLGSEEETQYF. CDR3 nucleotides: TGTGCCAGCAGCTCGGACCTCGGTAGCGAGGAGGAGACCCAGTACTTC.

This chain uses TRBV7-9 with TRBJ1-4; D unclear. Germline CDR1 SEHNR, CDR2 FQNEAQ (reference sequence). Trimming removed 6 bases at V and 4 bases at J, with 12 bases between. This CDR3 has 14 amino acids. The CDR3 reads CASSQDGFNEKLFF. Here the CDR3 DNA reads TGTGCCAGCAGTCAGGACGGATTTAATGAAAAACTGTTTTTT.

The chain combines TRBV5-5 with TRBJ1-6; D unresolved. The CDR3 loop spans 15 amino acids. Germline V gene data show CDR1 as SGHKS and CDR2 as YYEKEE (reference sequence). Trimming shortened V by 2 bases and J by 10 bases, and 16 bases separated the two germline ends. The CDR3 coding sequence is TGTGCCAGCAGCTTACCGACCACGTTAAAGTCACCCCTCCACTTT. Translating gives CASSLPTTLKSPLHF.

This clonotype has more than one count but fewer than ten. The chain is built from TRBV29-1 and TRBJ1-1; perhaps TRBD1 as D (6 bases). The CDR3 is made up of 17 amino acids. Looked up from germline, CDR1 is SQVTM and CDR2 is ANQGSEA. V shed 5 bases and J shed 1 base, with 23 bases lying between them. The CDR3: CSVSGEWGGTTNTEAFF. CDR3 sequence (DNA): TGCAGCGTTTCAGGGGAATGGGGGGGAACCACGAACACTGAAGCTTTCTTT.

This clonotype was recorded a few times. The chain couples TRBV12-3 or TRBV12-4 to TRBJ2-3; TRBD2 matches at 7 bases. V shed 7 bases and J 4 bases; nucleotides not matched to a gene: 5. This CDR3 spans 13 amino acids. CDR3 sequence reads: CASTSSGADTQYF. In DNA form, the CDR3 reads TGTGCCAGCACCAGCAGCGGGGCAGATACGCAGTATTTT.

This clonotype was recorded a few times. The rearrangement links TRBV12-3 or TRBV12-4 to TRBJ1-1; D perhaps matches TRBD1 (5 bases). CDR3 size: 12 residues. Trimming removed 4 bases at V and 7 bases at J, with 10 bases between. CDR3 DNA: TGTGCCAGCAGTTCCAGGGTTGATGAAGCTTTCTTT. This sequence encodes CASSSRVDEAFF.

This clonotype was seen a few times. Relative to the germline gene, one junction end is altered; a read error may explain this. The V call is TRBV20-1, the J call TRBJ1-6, with unresolved D. This CDR3 comprises 14 residues. The germline gives CDR1 DFQATT, CDR2 SNEGSKA (reference sequence). The CDR3 reads CSARKGSYNSPLHF. The CDR3, as DNA: TGCAGTGCTAGGAAAGGCTCCTATAATTCGCCCCTCCACTTT.

Ten or more counts support this clonotype. V usage is TRBV28 and J usage is TRBJ2-5; possible D gene TRBD2, 6 bases. In germline, CDR1 is MDHEN, CDR2 SYDVKM. The CDR3 covers 14 residues. V dropped 5 bases and J dropped 2 bases, with 12 bases sitting between them. CDR3 sequence (DNA): TGTGCCAGCAGTCGGGAGCGGGCGCAAGAGACCCAGTACTTC. Translating gives CASSRERAQETQYF.

This clonotype was counted a few times. The chain carries TRBV4-1 and TRBJ2-7; D gene ambiguous. Trimming removed 3 bases at V and 2 bases at J, with 14 bases between. Germline V gene lookup returns CDR1 MGHRA and CDR2 YSYEKL. There are 15 residues in the CDR3. Here the CDR3 reads CASSQTLSVTYEQYF. The CDR3 DNA follows: TGCGCCAGCAGCCAGACCTTGAGCGTCACCTACGAGCAGTACTTC.

The rearrangement joins TRBV6-5 to TRBJ1-6; 7 bases are shared with TRBD1. Trimming removed 6 bases from V and 10 bases from J; junction bases left unmatched: 6. The CDR3 length is 13 residues. CDR1 is MNHEY, CDR2 SVGAGI, per germline. CDR3 sequence reads: CASRRDRESPLHF. CDR3 bases: TGTGCCAGCAGACGCGACAGGGAATCACCCCTCCACTTT.

The genes are TRBV7-3 and TRBJ1-2, with 10 bases that match TRBD1. J was trimmed by 4 bases and V by 2 bases; bases with no gene match: 7. This CDR3 contains 16 residues. Germline V gene data show CDR1 as SGHTA and CDR2 as FQGTGA. The CDR3 region has the DNA TGTGCCAGCAGCTTATCGGGGACAGGGGCCCCCTATGGCTACACCTTC. Protein: CASSLSGTGAPYGYTF. Complete variable domain (other parts from reference TRBV7-3 and TRBJ1-2): GAGVSQTPSNKVTEKGKYVELRCDPISGHTALYWYRQSLGQGPEFLIYFQGTGAADDSGLPNDRFFAVRPEGSVSTLKIQRTERGDSAVYLCASSLSGTGAPYGYTFGSGTRLTVV.

The rearrangement joins TRBV19 to TRBJ2-2; tentatively, D is TRBD2 (6 bases). CDR1 and CDR2 (germline): LNHDA, SQIVND (reference sequence). The CDR3 runs to 15 residues. V gave up 5 bases and J gave up 2 bases, with 12 bases separating them. As DNA, the CDR3 is TGTGCCAGTAGTTGGGTGGGGGGTAACACCGGGGAGCTGTTTTTT. Translating gives CASSWVGGNTGELFF.

This clonotype appeared a few times. The chain joins TRBV24-1 to TRBJ2-7; D is possibly TRBD1 (5 bases). V lost 7 bases to trimming and J lost 4 bases, with 16 bases between them. The CDR3 is 14 residues long. Germline V gene sequence: CDR1 KGHDR, CDR2 SFDVKD. Here the CDR3 reads CATRPQGTSYEQYF. The CDR3 DNA reads TGTGCCACCAGGCCTCAGGGAACGAGTTACGAGCAGTACTTC.